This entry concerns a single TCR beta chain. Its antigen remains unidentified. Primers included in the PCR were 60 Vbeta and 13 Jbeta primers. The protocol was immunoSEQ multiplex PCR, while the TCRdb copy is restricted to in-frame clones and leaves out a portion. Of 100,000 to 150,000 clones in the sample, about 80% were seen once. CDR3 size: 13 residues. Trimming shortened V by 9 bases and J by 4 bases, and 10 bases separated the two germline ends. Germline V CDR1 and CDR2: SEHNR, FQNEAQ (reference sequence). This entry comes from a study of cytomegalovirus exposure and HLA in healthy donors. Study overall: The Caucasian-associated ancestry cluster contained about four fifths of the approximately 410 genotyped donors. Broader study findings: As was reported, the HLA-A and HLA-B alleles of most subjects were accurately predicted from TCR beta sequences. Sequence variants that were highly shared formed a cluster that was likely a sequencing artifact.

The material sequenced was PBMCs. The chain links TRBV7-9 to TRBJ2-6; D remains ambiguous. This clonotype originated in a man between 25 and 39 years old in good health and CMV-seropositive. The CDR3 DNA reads TGTGCCAGTGGCAGATTCGGGGCCAACGTCCTGACTTTC. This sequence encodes CASGRFGANVLTF.